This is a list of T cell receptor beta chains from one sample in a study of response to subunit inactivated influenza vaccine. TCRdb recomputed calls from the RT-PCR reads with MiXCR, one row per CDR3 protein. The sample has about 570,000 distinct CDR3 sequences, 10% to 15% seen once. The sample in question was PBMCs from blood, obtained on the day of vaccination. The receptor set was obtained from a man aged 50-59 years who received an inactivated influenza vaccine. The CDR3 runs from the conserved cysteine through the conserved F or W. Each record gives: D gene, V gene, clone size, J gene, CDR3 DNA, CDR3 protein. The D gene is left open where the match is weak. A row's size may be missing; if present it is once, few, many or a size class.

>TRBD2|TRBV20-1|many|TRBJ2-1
TGCAGTGCTAGAGACCCTTTAGCGGGAAGGGATGATGAGCAGTTCTTC
CSARDPLAGRDDEQFF
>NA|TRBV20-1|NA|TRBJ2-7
TGCAGTGCTAGAGATTTGAGGGGGGGCGAGCAGTACTTC
CSARDLRGGEQYF
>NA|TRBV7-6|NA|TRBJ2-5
TGTGCCAGCAGCGCGACTAGTTTTTCGCCCAAAGAGACCCAGTACTTC
CASSATSFSPKETQYF
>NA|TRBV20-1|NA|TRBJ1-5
TGCAGTGCTAGAGAAGGGGGGGCCCAACAGCCCCAGCATTTT
CSAREGGAQQPQHF
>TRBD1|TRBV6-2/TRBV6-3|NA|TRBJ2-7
TGTGCCAGCAGACCAGGGGGCGCGGCTCACGAGCAGTACTTC
CASRPGGAAHEQYF
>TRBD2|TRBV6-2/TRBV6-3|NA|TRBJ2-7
TGTGCCAGCAGCCCAGGTGGACTAGCGGAAAATTACTACGAGCAGTACTTC
CASSPGGLAENYYEQYF
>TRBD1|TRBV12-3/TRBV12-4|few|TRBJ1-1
TGTGCCAGCAGTTTACAGACAGGGGGCATCACTGAAGCTTTCTTT
CASSLQTGGITEAFF
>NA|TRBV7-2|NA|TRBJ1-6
TGTGCCAGCAGAATCGGGACGGCTGCTTCACCCCTCCACTTT
CASRIGTAASPLHF
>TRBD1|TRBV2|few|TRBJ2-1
TGTGCCAGCAGTGGGACAGGGTGGAGTGAGCAGTTCTTC
CASSGTGWSEQFF
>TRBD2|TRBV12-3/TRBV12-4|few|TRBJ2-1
TGTGCCAGCAGAGCGGGGACGGACGCCAATGAGCAGTTCTTC
CASRAGTDANEQFF
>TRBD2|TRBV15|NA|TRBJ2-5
TGTGCCACCAGCAGAGAAACCCGGGGGGTACAAGAGACCCAGTACTTC
CATSRETRGVQETQYF
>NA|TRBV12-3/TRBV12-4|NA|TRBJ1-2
TGTGCCCGCAGTTTTTCATTTGAGGGACATACGCGGCATTATGGCTACACCTTC
CARSFSFEGHTRHYGYTF
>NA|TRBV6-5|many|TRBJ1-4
TGTGCCAGCAGTTTGAAAGGAACTAATGAAAAACTGTTTTTT
CASSLKGTNEKLFF
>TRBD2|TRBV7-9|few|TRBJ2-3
TGTGCCAGCAGCAAACTAGCGGGGGGGGCCACAGATACGCAGTATTTT
CASSKLAGGATDTQYF
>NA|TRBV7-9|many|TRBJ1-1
TGTGCCAGCAGCTTAGGGTACGGAGAAGCTTTCTTT
CASSLGYGEAFF
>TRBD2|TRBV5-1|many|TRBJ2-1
TGCGCCAGCAGCTCAGCGGGAGGCTCTTACAATGAGCAGTTCTTC
CASSSAGGSYNEQFF
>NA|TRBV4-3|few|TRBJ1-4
TGCGCCAGCAGCCAAGTAGCCAGAGGGTATGAAAAACTGTTTTTT
CASSQVARGYEKLFF
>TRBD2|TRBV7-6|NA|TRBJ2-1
TGTGCCAGCAGCTTAGGCCTAGCGGGAGTCTCCCACAATGAGCAGTTCTTC
CASSLGLAGVSHNEQFF
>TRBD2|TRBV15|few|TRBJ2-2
TGTGCCACCAGCAGAGAGGCGGGAGGGAACACCGGGGAGCTGTTTTTT
CATSREAGGNTGELFF
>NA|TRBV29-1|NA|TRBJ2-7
TGCAGCGTTGGGGGACGCGGTGGGATCTACGAGCAGTACTTC
CSVGGRGGIYEQYF
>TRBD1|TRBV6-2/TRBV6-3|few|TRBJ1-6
TGTGCCAGCAGTGCCACCCTGGGACAGGGGCTCTATAATTCACCCCTCCACTTT
CASSATLGQGLYNSPLHF
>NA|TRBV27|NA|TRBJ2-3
TGTGCCAGCAGTCCACTGACAACAAACACAGATACGCAGTATTTT
CASSPLTTNTDTQYF
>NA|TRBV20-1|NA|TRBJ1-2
TGCAGTGCCTCCACATCGGGGAGGACGGGCTACACCTTC
CSASTSGRTGYTF
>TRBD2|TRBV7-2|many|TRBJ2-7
TGTGCCAGCAGCCTAGGACTAGGCCCCTACGAGCAGTACTTC
CASSLGLGPYEQYF
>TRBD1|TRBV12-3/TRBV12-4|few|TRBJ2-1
TGTGCCAGCAGTTTATGGGACAGGGGGCACAATGAGCAGTTCTTC
CASSLWDRGHNEQFF
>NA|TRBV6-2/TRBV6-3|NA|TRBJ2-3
TGTGCCAGCAGTTACTCAGTGCAGCTTACATACACAGATACGCAGTATTTT
CASSYSVQLTYTDTQYF
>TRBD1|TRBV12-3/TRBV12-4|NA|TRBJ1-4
TGTGCCAGCAGTCCGACAGGGAGGGAAGAAAAACTGTTTTTT
CASSPTGREEKLFF
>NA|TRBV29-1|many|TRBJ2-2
TGCAGCGTAAATGGGGCAGTCACCGGGGAGCTGTTTTTT
CSVNGAVTGELFF
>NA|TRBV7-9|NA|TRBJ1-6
TGTGCCAGCAGCCCGGTAGGGCAGGGGAATAATTCACCCCTCCACTTT
CASSPVGQGNNSPLHF
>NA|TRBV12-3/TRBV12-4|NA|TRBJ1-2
TGTGCCAGCAGGCGCTACAGGGTCGGCTACACCTTC
CASRRYRVGYTF
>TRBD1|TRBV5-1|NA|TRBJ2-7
TGCGCCAGCAGCTACCGGGACAGGGGGCTAGACGAGCAGTACTTC
CASSYRDRGLDEQYF
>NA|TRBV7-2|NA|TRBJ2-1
TGTGCCAGCAGCCTCGCGTCGCACAATGAGCAGTTCTTC
CASSLASHNEQFF
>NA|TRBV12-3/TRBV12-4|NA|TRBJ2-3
TGTGCCAGCAGTTTTCCTCGCGGAGCCTTTGGAGATACGCAGTATTTT
CASSFPRGAFGDTQYF
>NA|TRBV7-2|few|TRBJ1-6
TGTGCCAGCAGCTTAGCCGGTAATTCACCCCTCCACTTT
CASSLAGNSPLHF
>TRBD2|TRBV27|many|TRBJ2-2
TGTGCCAGCAGTTTGTATACTAGCGGGAGGGCGTTAGGCACCGGGGAGCTGTTTTTT
CASSLYTSGRALGTGELFF
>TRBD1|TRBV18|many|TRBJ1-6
TGTGCCAGCTCACCACTGCAGGGGGCGAATTCACCCCTCCACTTT
CASSPLQGANSPLHF
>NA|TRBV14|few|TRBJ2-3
TGTGCCAGCAGCCCGTGGGGGGCGCGAAACACAGATACGCAGTATTTT
CASSPWGARNTDTQYF
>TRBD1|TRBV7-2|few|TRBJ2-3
TGTGCCAGCAGCCCCCACCTACAGGGGGCGCATGGAGATACGCAGTATTTT
CASSPHLQGAHGDTQYF
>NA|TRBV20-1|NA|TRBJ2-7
TGCAGTGCCCAAAGGGGGGGGGTTTGGCACGAGCAGTACTTC
CSAQRGGVWHEQYF
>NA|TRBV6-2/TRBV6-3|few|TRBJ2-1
TGTGCCAGCAGTTTTGTTCCCGATGAGCAGTTCTTC
CASSFVPDEQFF